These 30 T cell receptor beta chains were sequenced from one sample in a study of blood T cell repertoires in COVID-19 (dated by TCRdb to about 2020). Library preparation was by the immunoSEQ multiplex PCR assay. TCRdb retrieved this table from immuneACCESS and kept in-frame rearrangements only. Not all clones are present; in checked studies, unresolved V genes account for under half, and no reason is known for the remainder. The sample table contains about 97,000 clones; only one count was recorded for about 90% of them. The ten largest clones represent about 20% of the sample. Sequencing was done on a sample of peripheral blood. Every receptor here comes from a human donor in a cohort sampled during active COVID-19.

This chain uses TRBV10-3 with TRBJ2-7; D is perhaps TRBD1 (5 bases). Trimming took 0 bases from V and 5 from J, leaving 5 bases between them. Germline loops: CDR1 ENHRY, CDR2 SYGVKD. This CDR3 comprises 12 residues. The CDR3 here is CAISESGDEQYF. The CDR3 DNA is TGTGCCATCAGTGAGTCAGGGGACGAGCAGTACTTC.

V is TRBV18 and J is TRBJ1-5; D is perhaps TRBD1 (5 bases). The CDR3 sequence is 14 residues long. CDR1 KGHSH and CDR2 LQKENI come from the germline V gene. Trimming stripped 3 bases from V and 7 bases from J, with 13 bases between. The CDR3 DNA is TGTGCCAGCTCACCCGCAGGGAAGGGCCAGCCCCAGCATTTT. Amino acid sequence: CASSPAGKGQPQHF. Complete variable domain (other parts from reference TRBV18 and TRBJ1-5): NAGVMQNPRHLVRRRGQEARLRCSPMKGHSHVYWYRQLPEEGLKFMVYLQKENIIDESGMPKERFSAEFPKEGPSILRIQQVVRGDSAAYFCASSPAGKGQPQHFGDGTRLSIL.

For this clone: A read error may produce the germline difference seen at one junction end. CDR3: CASSLTISAGNDGYTF. The CDR3 DNA is TGCGCCAGCAGCCTGACCATATCCGCAGGTAACGATGGCTACACCTTC. The chain has TRBV5-1 and TRBJ1-2; D gene uncertain. CDR3 length: 16 residues. CDR1 SGHRS and CDR2 YFSETQ come from the germline V gene.

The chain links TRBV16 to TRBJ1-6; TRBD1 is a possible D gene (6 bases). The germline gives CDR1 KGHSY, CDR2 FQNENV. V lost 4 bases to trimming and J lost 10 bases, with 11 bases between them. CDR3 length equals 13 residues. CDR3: CASSPSGTSPLHF. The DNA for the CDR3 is TGTGCCAGCAGCCCTTCCGGGACATCACCCCTCCACTTT.

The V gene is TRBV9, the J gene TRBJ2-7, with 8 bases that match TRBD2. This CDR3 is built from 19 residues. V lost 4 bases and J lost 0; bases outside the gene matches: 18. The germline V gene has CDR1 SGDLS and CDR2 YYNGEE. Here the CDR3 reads CASSSEPLAGRGFSYEQYF. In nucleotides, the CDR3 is TGTGCCAGCAGCTCAGAACCCTTAGCGGGGCGTGGATTCTCCTACGAGCAGTACTTC.

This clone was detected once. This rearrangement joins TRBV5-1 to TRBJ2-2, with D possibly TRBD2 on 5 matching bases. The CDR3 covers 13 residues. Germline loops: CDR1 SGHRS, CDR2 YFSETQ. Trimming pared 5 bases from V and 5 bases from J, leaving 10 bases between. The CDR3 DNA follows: TGCGCCAGCAGATTAGGCGGGACCGGGGAGCTGTTTTTT. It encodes CASRLGGTGELFF.

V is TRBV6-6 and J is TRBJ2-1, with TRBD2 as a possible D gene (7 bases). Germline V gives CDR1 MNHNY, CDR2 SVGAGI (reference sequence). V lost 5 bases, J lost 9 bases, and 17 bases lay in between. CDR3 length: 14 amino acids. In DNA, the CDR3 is TGTGCCAGCAGTCTGCTAAGGGGGGGCGGTGAGCAGTTCTTC. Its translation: CASSLLRGGGEQFF.

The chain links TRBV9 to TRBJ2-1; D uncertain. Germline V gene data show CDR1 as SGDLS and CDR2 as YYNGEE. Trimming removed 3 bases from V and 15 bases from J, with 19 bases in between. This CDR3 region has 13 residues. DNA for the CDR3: TGTGCCAGCAGCGCGGGTACTAACCCTGTTCCGTTCTTC. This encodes CASSAGTNPVPFF.

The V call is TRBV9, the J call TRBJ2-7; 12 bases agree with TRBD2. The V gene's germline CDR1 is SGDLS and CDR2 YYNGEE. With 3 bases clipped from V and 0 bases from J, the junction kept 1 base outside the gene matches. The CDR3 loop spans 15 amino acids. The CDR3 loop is CASSATSGSSYEQYF. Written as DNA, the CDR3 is TGTGCCAGCAGCGCGACTAGCGGGAGCTCCTACGAGCAGTACTTC.

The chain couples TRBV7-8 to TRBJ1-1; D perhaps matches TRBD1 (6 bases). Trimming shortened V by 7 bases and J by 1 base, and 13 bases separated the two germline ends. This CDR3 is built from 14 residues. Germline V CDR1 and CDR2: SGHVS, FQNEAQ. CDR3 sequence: CASTVGTSNTEAFF. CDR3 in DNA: TGTGCCAGCACCGTTGGGACATCGAACACTGAAGCTTTCTTT.

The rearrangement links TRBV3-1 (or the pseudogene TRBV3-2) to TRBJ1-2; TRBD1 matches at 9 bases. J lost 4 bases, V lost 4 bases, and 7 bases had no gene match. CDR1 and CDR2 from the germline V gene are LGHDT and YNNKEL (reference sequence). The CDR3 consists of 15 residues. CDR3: CASSPPGQGLYGYTF. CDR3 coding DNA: TGTGCCAGCAGCCCTCCGGGACAGGGCCTCTATGGCTACACCTTC.

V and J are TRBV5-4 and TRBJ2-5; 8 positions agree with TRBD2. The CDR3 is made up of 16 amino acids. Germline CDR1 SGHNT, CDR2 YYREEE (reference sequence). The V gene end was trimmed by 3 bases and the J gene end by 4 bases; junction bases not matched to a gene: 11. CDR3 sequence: CASSSMVGRGLETQYF. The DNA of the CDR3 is TGTGCCAGCAGCTCGATGGTCGGGAGGGGTTTAGAGACCCAGTACTTC.

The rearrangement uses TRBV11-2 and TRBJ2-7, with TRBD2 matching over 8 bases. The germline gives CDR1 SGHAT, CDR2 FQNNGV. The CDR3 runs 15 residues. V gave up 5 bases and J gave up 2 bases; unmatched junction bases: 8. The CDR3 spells CASSPLAGGAYEQYF. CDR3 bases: TGTGCCAGCAGCCCACTCGCGGGAGGCGCCTACGAGCAGTACTTC.

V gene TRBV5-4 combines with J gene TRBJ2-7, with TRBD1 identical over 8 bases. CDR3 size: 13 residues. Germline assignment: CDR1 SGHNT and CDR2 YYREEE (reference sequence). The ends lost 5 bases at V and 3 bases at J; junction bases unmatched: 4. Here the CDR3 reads CASSSGTGYEQYF. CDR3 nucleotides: TGTGCCAGCAGTTCCGGGACAGGCTACGAGCAGTACTTC.

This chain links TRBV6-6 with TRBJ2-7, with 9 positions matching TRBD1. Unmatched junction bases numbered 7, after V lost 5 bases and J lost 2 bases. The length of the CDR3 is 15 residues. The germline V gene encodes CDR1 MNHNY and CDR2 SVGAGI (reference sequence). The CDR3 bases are TGTGCCAGCAGTACACGGACAGGGGCGACCTACGAGCAGTACTTC. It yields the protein CASSTRTGATYEQYF.

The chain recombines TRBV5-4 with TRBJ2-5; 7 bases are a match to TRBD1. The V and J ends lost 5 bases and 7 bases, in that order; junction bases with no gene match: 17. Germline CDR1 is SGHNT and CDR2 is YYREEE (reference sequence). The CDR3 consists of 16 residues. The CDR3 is CASRPQGDTYMGTQYF. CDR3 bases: TGTGCCAGCAGACCCCAGGGGGACACCTACATGGGGACCCAGTACTTC.

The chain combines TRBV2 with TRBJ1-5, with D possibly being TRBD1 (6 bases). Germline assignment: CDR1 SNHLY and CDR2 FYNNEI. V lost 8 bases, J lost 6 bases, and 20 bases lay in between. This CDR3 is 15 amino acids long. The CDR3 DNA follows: TGTGCCAGCCTCCGGATCGTGGGGGCGGGTCAGCCCCAGCATTTT. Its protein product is CASLRIVGAGQPQHF. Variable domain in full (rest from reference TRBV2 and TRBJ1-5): EPEVTQTPSHQVTQMGQEVILRCVPISNHLYFYWYRQILGQKVEFLVSFYNNEISEKSEIFDDQFSVERPDGSNFTLKIRSTKLEDSAMYFCASLRIVGAGQPQHFGDGTRLSIL.

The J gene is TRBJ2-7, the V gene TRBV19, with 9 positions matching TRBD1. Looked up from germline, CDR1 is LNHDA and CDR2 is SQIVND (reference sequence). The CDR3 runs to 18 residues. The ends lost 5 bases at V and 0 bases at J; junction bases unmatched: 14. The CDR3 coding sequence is TGTGCCAGTAGTCCACGGAGGGGGGGACAGGGAAGCTCCTACGAGCAGTACTTC. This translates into CASSPRRGGQGSSYEQYF.

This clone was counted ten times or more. In DNA, the CDR3 is TGTGCCAGCAGCTTAGTACTAGCGGGACAATACGAGCAGTACTTC. Translation gives CASSLVLAGQYEQYF. V gene TRBV11-2 combines with J gene TRBJ2-7; TRBD2 agrees at 10 bases. Germline V CDR1 and CDR2: SGHAT, FQNNGV. V lost 1 base, J lost 4 bases, and 4 bases stayed unmatched. This CDR3 comprises 15 residues.

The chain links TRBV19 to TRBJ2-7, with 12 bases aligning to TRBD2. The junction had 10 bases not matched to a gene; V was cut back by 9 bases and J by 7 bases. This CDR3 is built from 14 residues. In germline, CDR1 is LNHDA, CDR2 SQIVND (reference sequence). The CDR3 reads CARPVLAGGLEQYF. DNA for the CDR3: TGTGCCAGACCTGTACTAGCGGGAGGTTTGGAGCAGTACTTC.

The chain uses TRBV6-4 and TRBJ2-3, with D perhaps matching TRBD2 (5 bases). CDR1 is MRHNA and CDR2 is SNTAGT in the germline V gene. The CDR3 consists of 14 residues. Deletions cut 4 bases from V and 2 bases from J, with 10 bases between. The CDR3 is CASSVEGNTDTQYF. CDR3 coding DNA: TGTGCCAGCAGTGTTGAGGGTAACACAGATACGCAGTATTTT.

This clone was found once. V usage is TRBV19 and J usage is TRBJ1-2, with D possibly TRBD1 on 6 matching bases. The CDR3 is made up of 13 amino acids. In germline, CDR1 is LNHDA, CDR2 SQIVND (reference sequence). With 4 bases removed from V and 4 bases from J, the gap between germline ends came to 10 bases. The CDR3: CASSTDRLYGYTF. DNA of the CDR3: TGTGCCAGTAGTACCGACAGGCTCTATGGCTACACCTTC.

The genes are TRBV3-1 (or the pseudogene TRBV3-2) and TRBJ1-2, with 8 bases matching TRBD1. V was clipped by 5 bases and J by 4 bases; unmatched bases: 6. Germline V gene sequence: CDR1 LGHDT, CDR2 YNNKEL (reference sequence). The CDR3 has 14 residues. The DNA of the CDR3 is TGTGCCAGCAGCGTGCGGGACAGGTTCTATGGCTACACCTTC. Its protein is CASSVRDRFYGYTF.

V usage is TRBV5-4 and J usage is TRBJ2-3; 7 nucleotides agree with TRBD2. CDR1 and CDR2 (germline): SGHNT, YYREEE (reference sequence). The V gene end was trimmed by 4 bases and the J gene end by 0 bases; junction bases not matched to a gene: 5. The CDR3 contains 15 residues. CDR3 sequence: CASSGLGPSTDTQYF. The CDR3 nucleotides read TGTGCCAGCAGCGGACTAGGCCCCAGCACAGATACGCAGTATTTT.

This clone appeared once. CDR3 residues: CASSESLMNTEAFF. The CDR3 DNA sequence: TGTGCCAGCAGCGAAAGCCTGATGAACACTGAAGCTTTCTTT. The V call is TRBV9, the J call TRBJ1-1; D not certain. Trimming removed 3 bases at V and 0 bases at J, with 9 bases between. This CDR3 has 14 residues. The germline gives CDR1 SGDLS, CDR2 YYNGEE. The variable domain in full, completed from reference TRBV9 and TRBJ1-1, reads DSGVTQTPKHLITATGQRVTLRCSPRSGDLSVYWYQQSLDQGLQFLIQYYNGEERAKGNILERFSAQQFPDLHSELNLSSLELGDSALYFCASSESLMNTEAFFGQGTRLTVV.

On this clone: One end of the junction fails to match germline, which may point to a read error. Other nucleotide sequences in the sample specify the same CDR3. CDR3 in amino acids: CATSDRQNPGYEQYF. For the CDR3, the DNA is TGTGCCACCAGTGATAGACAGAACCCCGGGTACGAGCAGTATTTC. The rearrangement uses TRBV24-1 and TRBJ2-7; tentatively, D is TRBD1 (5 bases). This CDR3 region has 15 residues. Germline V lookup: CDR1 KGHDR, CDR2 SFDVKD.

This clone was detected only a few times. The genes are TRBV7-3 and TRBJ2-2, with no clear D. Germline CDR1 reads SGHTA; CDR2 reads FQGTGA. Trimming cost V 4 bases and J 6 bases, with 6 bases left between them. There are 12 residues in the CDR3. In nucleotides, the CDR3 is TGTGCCAGCAGCTCCCCGGCCGGGGAGCTGTTTTTT. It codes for CASSSPAGELFF.

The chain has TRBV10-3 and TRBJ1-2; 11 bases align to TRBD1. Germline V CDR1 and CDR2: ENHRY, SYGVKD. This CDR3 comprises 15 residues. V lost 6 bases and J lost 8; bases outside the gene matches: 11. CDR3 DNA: TGTGCCATCAGGACAGATCCGGGACAGGGGGACGGCTACACCTTC. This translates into CAIRTDPGQGDGYTF.

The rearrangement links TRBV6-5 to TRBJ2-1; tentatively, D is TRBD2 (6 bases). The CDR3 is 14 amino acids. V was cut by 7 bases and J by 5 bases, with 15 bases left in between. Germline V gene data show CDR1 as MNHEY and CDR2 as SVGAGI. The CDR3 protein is CASTTEGSNNEQFF. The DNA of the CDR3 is TGTGCCAGCACCACGGAGGGGTCGAACAATGAGCAGTTCTTC.

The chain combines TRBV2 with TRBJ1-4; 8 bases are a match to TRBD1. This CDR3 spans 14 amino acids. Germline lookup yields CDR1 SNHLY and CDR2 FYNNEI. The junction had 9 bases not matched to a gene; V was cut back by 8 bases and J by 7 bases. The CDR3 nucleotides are TGTGCCAGCCGGCCCAGGACAGGGAGTGAAAAACTGTTTTTT. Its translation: CASRPRTGSEKLFF.